Each of the 30 T cell receptor beta chains below was sequenced from the same sample in a study of blood T cell repertoires in COVID-19. Assay used: immunoSEQ multiplex PCR; TCRdb lists only in-frame clones, some missing. The sample records about 110,000 clones, around 90% being singletons. The sequenced sample was peripheral blood. The receptors here all came from a human donor in a cohort sampled during active COVID-19.

This chain connects TRBV27 to TRBJ2-1; 9 bases fit TRBD2. The junction had 2 bases not matched to a gene; V was cut back by 2 bases and J by 9 bases. The length of the CDR3 is 13 residues. Germline CDR1 MNHEY, CDR2 SMNVEV (reference sequence). CDR3 sequence reads: CASSLAGGPEQFF. The CDR3 DNA reads TGTGCCAGCAGTTTAGCGGGGGGGCCTGAGCAGTTCTTC.

The chain recombines TRBV9 with TRBJ2-5; TRBD2 aligns across 14 bases. CDR1 SGDLS and CDR2 YYNGEE come from the germline V gene. The CDR3 is made up of 14 amino acids. The V segment lost 3 bases and the J segment 5 bases; nucleotides outside the gene matches: 0. CDR3 in amino acids: CASSGLAGGETQYF. For the CDR3, the DNA is TGTGCCAGCAGCGGACTAGCGGGAGGGGAGACCCAGTACTTC.

The chain joins TRBV18 to TRBJ1-1, with 8 nucleotides matching TRBD1. V lost 3 bases, J lost 10 bases, and 7 bases stayed unmatched. This CDR3 comprises 13 residues. Germline-derived CDR1 and CDR2 are KGHSH and LQKENI. The CDR3 DNA reads TGTGCCAGCTCACCGGGACAGGCATCTACAGCTTTCTTT. Translation: CASSPGQASTAFF.

The genes are TRBV5-6 and TRBJ2-7, with D unclear. Looked up from germline, CDR1 is SGHDT and CDR2 is YYEEEE. V was pared by 0 bases and J by 0 bases, with 4 bases between. The CDR3 covers 13 residues. The CDR3 is CASSLASSYEQYF. The DNA of the CDR3 is TGTGCCAGCAGCTTGGCCTCCTCCTACGAGCAGTACTTC.

This clone was seen just once. This rearrangement joins TRBV6-2 or TRBV6-3 to TRBJ2-7; possibly TRBD1 for D (6 bases). Germline values: CDR1 MNHEY, CDR2 SVGEGT. This CDR3 comprises 13 residues. V was shortened by 4 bases and J by 2 bases, with 9 bases between the two germline ends. CDR3 residues: CASSSRGTYEQYF. The CDR3, as DNA: TGTGCCAGCAGTTCCAGGGGTACCTACGAGCAGTACTTC.

The chain uses TRBV27 and TRBJ2-7, with TRBD2 matching over 7 bases. V trimming: 4 bases; J trimming: 1 base; junction bases outside the gene matches: 4. The CDR3 has 14 amino acids. Germline loops: CDR1 MNHEY, CDR2 SMNVEV (reference sequence). The CDR3 spells CASSSRGGSYEQYF. The CDR3 DNA reads as TGTGCCAGCAGTTCAAGGGGAGGGTCCTACGAGCAGTACTTC.

The V gene is TRBV29-1, the J gene TRBJ2-7; 9 bases line up with TRBD1. Unmatched junction bases numbered 13, after V lost 0 bases and J lost 7 bases. Germline CDR1 and CDR2: SQVTM and ANQGSEA. The CDR3 totals 16 residues. The DNA for the CDR3 is TGCAGCGTTGAAGATAGGTTGCGGGACAGGGCTCCGGAGCAGTACTTC. Its translation is CSVEDRLRDRAPEQYF.

V gene TRBV18 combines with J gene TRBJ1-1; D unresolved. Trimming removed 6 bases at V and 6 bases at J, with 14 bases between. This CDR3 spans 13 amino acids. Germline CDR1 KGHSH, CDR2 LQKENI. The CDR3 DNA follows: TGTGCCAGCTCGTACCGGGAAACCGCTGAAGCTTTCTTT. This gives the protein CASSYRETAEAFF.

The sample holds one count of this clone. The chain is built from TRBV24-1 and TRBJ2-3; weak D call: TRBD2 (6 bases). With 5 bases removed from V and 0 bases from J, the gap between germline ends came to 14 bases. Germline CDR1 and CDR2: KGHDR and SFDVKD. This CDR3 contains 16 residues. CDR3 sequence: CATSGGGYLSTDTQYF. The CDR3 nucleotides are TGTGCCACCAGTGGTGGAGGGTACTTAAGCACAGATACGCAGTATTTT.

V usage is TRBV4-1 and J usage is TRBJ1-2; 12 nucleotides line up with TRBD1. Germline CDR1 and CDR2: MGHRA and YSYEKL. J gave up 0 bases and V 1 base, and 9 bases lay outside the gene matches. The CDR3 is made up of 19 amino acids. CDR3 sequence: CASSQGGDRGPLANYGYTF. The CDR3, as DNA: TGCGCCAGCAGCCAAGGTGGGGACAGGGGGCCATTAGCTAACTATGGCTACACCTTC.

V is TRBV6-5 and J is TRBJ1-1; D ambiguous. Germline assignment: CDR1 MNHEY and CDR2 SVGAGI. This CDR3 comprises 12 residues. Trimming left V 5 bases short and J 3 bases short, with 7 bases between. The CDR3 spells CASSPPDTEAFF. The CDR3 DNA reads as TGTGCCAGCAGTCCGCCGGACACTGAAGCTTTCTTT.

This clone has just one count. V gene TRBV27 combines with J gene TRBJ2-7; TRBD1 matches at 9 bases. Germline trimming cut 5 bases from V and 4 bases from J; bases unmatched to any gene: 6. CDR1 MNHEY and CDR2 SMNVEV come from the germline V gene (reference sequence). This CDR3 spans 14 amino acids. CDR3 region: CASSPLTGGYEQYF. DNA of the CDR3: TGTGCCAGCAGTCCCCTGACAGGGGGGTACGAGCAGTACTTC.

CDR3 protein: CASSFAGPYEQYF. In DNA form, the CDR3 reads TGTGCCAGCAGTTTCGCAGGCCCCTACGAGCAGTACTTC. The chain joins TRBV12-3 or TRBV12-4 to TRBJ2-7; the D is unclear. The CDR3 consists of 13 residues. V lost 3 bases, J lost 2 bases, and 8 bases lay in between.

The chain employs TRBV7-6 and TRBJ2-6; TRBD1 matches 7 bases. Unmatched junction bases numbered 9, after V lost 0 bases and J lost 4 bases. Germline V gene sequence: CDR1 SGHVS, CDR2 FNYEAQ. CDR3 size: 18 residues. CDR3 in DNA: TGTGCCAGCAGCTTAGCGCCCCGGACAGGTGAAGGGGCCAACGTCCTGACTTTC. This encodes CASSLAPRTGEGANVLTF.

The chain is built from TRBV2 and TRBJ1-5; 7 bases fit TRBD1. V gave up 7 bases and J gave up 0 bases; unmatched junction bases: 6. Germline assignment: CDR1 SNHLY and CDR2 FYNNEI. This CDR3 has 15 amino acids. The CDR3 reads CASIAGTDSNQPQHF. As DNA, the CDR3 is TGTGCCAGCATAGCCGGGACAGATAGCAATCAGCCCCAGCATTTT.

This rearrangement joins TRBV10-3 to TRBJ2-1, with D unresolved. Trimming stripped 6 bases from V and 5 bases from J, with 8 bases between. CDR1 and CDR2 (germline): ENHRY, SYGVKD. The CDR3 loop spans 12 amino acids. The CDR3 protein is CAISVGDNEQFF. The CDR3 region has the DNA TGTGCCATCAGCGTGGGCGACAATGAGCAGTTCTTC.

The count of this clone is one. This chain joins TRBV15 and TRBJ2-5; TRBD1 matches 8 bases. Germline V gene sequence: CDR1 LNHNV, CDR2 YYDKDF (reference sequence). CDR3 length: 13 amino acids. J gave up 5 bases and V 8 bases, and 7 bases lay outside the gene matches. The CDR3 region is CATSDRVEETQYF. CDR3 sequence (DNA): TGTGCCACCTCGGACAGGGTTGAGGAGACCCAGTACTTC.

The chain combines TRBV7-3 with TRBJ1-6; a weak D match, TRBD1 (6 bases). V lost 6 bases to trimming and J lost 7 bases, with 13 bases between them. Germline V gene lookup returns CDR1 SGHTA and CDR2 FQGTGA. This CDR3 comprises 14 residues. The CDR3 loop is CASSLGGANSPLHF. The DNA of the CDR3 is TGTGCCAGCAGTCTAGGGGGAGCGAATTCACCCCTCCACTTT.

V gene TRBV18 combines with J gene TRBJ1-1; D might be TRBD1 (5 bases). Trimming removed 0 bases from V and 8 bases from J, with 16 bases in between. This CDR3 contains 15 residues. CDR1 and CDR2 (germline): KGHSH, LQKENI. CDR3 sequence reads: CASSPPTDFGTEAFF. CDR3 nucleotides: TGTGCCAGCTCACCACCGACAGATTTTGGTACCGAAGCTTTCTTT.

The chain uses TRBV10-1 and TRBJ2-1; D perhaps matches TRBD2 (5 bases). The CDR3 is made up of 13 amino acids. V lost 3 bases and J lost 8, with 11 bases in between. CDR1 and CDR2 (germline): WNHNN, SYGVQD (reference sequence). The CDR3 DNA is TGCGCCAGCAGTGACGGGGTGCCGGATGAGCAGTTCTTC. Its protein is CASSDGVPDEQFF.

The chain has TRBV2 and TRBJ2-2; D possibly corresponds to TRBD2 (6 bases). This CDR3 comprises 12 residues. The germline V gene has CDR1 SNHLY and CDR2 FYNNEI. V was cut by 6 bases and J by 7 bases, with 9 bases left in between. CDR3 bases: TGTGCCAGCAGGCCGGGGGTCGGGGAGCTGTTTTTT. Its protein is CASRPGVGELFF.

The rearrangement joins TRBV10-3 to TRBJ1-3; possible D gene TRBD1, 6 bases. The V end was cut by 3 bases, the J end by 3 bases, with 12 bases between. There are 15 residues in the CDR3. From germline, CDR1 is ENHRY and CDR2 SYGVKD. The chain's CDR3 is CAISDTGQFGNTIYF. DNA of the CDR3: TGTGCCATCAGTGACACCGGACAGTTTGGAAACACCATATATTTT.

V gene TRBV9 combines with J gene TRBJ2-7; TRBD2 matches at 10 bases. The CDR3 totals 16 residues. Looked up from germline, CDR1 is SGDLS and CDR2 is YYNGEE. The ends lost 3 bases at V and 2 bases at J; junction bases unmatched: 8. CDR3: CASSARGSGGAYEQYF. The CDR3 DNA reads TGTGCCAGCAGCGCCCGCGGCAGCGGGGGGGCCTACGAGCAGTACTTC.

The chain recombines TRBV6-5 with TRBJ1-5, with D possibly matching TRBD1 (5 bases). This CDR3 has 14 amino acids. Germline-derived CDR1 and CDR2 are MNHEY and SVGAGI. Trimming pared 0 bases from V and 6 bases from J, leaving 9 bases between. CDR3 sequence (DNA): TGTGCCAGCAGTTACTCAGGGGAGGCTCAGCCCCAGCATTTT. This codes for CASSYSGEAQPQHF.

For the CDR3, the DNA is TGTGCCAGCAGTCCCGGGACAGGGGGGGATACAACTAATGAAAAACTGTTTTTT. Its protein is CASSPGTGGDTTNEKLFF. This chain uses TRBV28 with TRBJ1-4; TRBD1 matches 11 bases. The CDR3 covers 18 residues. J was trimmed by 0 bases and V by 5 bases; bases with no gene match: 8. Germline V gives CDR1 MDHEN, CDR2 SYDVKM. Variable domain in full (rest from reference TRBV28 and TRBJ1-4): DVKVTQSSRYLVKRTGEKVFLECVQDMDHENMFWYRQDPGLGLRLIYFSYDVKMKEKGDIPEGYSVSREKKERFSLILESASTNQTSMYLCASSPGTGGDTTNEKLFFGSGTQLSVL.

The rearrangement joins TRBV2 to TRBJ2-1, with 7 bases matching TRBD1. Germline trimming cut 5 bases from V and 1 base from J; bases unmatched to any gene: 11. This CDR3 has 17 residues. Germline CDR1 is SNHLY and CDR2 is FYNNEI. The CDR3 region is CASSLQDRPLSYNEQFF. DNA of the CDR3: TGTGCCAGCAGTCTACAGGACAGGCCGCTTTCCTACAATGAGCAGTTCTTC.

The rearrangement joins TRBV2 to TRBJ2-4, with a tentative D call TRBD1 (7 bases). V gave up 5 bases and J gave up 0 bases, with 11 bases separating them. The CDR3 has 15 amino acids. Germline V gives CDR1 SNHLY, CDR2 FYNNEI. CDR3 amino acids: CASSYRGLAKNIQYF. The DNA for the CDR3 is TGTGCCAGCAGTTACAGGGGACTAGCCAAAAACATTCAGTACTTC.

The table lists this clone with a count of one. The J gene is TRBJ2-7, the V gene TRBV18; possibly TRBD2 for D (6 bases). This CDR3 region has 15 residues. V was cut by 6 bases and J by 6 bases, with 21 bases left in between. CDR1 and CDR2 (germline): KGHSH, LQKENI. The CDR3 nucleotides read TGTGCCAGCTCGGGGGGAAGAACTGACTCGGGCGAGCAGTACTTC. Its protein is CASSGGRTDSGEQYF.

The CDR3 here is CASSPRETQYF. The CDR3 nucleotides are TGTGCCAGCAGCCCCAGAGAGACCCAGTACTTC. The gene calls are TRBV5-5 and TRBJ2-5; D ambiguous. CDR3 length: 11 residues. The germline V and J ends were trimmed by 4 bases and 4 bases, with 5 bases remaining between them. Germline values: CDR1 SGHKS, CDR2 YYEKEE (reference sequence).

This clone was detected a few times. This chain connects TRBV21-1 to TRBJ1-1. TRBV21-1 represents a pseudogene. The CDR3 runs 13 residues. CDR3 sequence: CASNGLLNTEAFF. The CDR3 DNA reads TGTGCCAGCAACGGACTGTTGAACACTGAAGCTTTCTTT.